This TCR beta chain is from a study of T cells in tuberculosis. Overall study context: IGRA-negative adolescents, IGRA-positive adolescents with latent tuberculosis and adults with active tuberculosis formed this South African cohort. The study, taken as a whole, reports: Selection depended on which cryopreserved specimens were available. Active tuberculosis TCR-alpha repertoires lay closer to GMM-specific TCRs than IGRA-negative controls, suggesting clonal expansion.

At study entry, adolescents had tuberculin skin tests and IGRA screening. Sequencing was performed with immunoSEQ multiplex PCR; in TCRdb, only in-frame clones are kept and a portion is missing. The sample shows about 43,000 clones, approximately 94% of them seen only once. Trimming cost V 4 bases and J 2 bases, with 12 bases left between them. From germline, CDR1 is MGHDK and CDR2 SYGVNS. The CDR3 sequence is 14 residues long. About this clone: Its antigen is unidentified.

The origin of this receptor is a donor between 10 and 35 years old with latent tuberculosis or without tuberculosis infection. Some clones in this sample may be carry-over from other donors' samples. The chain recombines TRBV25-1 with TRBJ2-7; weak D call: TRBD1 (5 bases). The source material was PBMCs. The CDR3 loop reads CASSAPRTTYEQYF. The CDR3 bases are TGTGCCAGCAGTGCCCCCCGGACAACCTACGAGCAGTACTTC.